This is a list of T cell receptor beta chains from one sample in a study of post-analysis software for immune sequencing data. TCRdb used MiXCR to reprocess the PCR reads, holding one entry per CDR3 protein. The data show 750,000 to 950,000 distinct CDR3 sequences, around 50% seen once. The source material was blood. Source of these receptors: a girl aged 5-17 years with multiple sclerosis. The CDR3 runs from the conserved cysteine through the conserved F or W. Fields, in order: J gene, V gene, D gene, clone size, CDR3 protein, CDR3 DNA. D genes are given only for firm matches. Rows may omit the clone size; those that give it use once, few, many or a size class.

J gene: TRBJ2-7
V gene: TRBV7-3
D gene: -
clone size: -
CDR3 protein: CASSPPNPGEQYF
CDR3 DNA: TGTGCCAGCAGCCCCCCGAACCCGGGCGAGCAGTACTTC

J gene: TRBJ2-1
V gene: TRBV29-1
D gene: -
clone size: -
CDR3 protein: CSVEAGRTYNEQFF
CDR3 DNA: TGCAGCGTTGAAGCGGGACGGACTTACAATGAGCAGTTCTTC

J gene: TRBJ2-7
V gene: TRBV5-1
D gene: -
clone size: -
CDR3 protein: CASSLGLVHRTDEQYF
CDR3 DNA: TGCGCCAGCAGCTTGGGGCTGGTACACAGGACGGACGAGCAGTACTTC

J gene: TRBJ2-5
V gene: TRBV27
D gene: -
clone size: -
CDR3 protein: CASSFGSGEETQYF
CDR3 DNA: TGTGCCAGCAGTTTTGGTTCAGGGGAAGAGACCCAGTACTTC

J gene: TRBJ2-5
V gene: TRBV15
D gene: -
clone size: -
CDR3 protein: CATSGRLAETQYF
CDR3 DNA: TGTGCCACCAGCGGTCGTCTCGCAGAGACCCAGTACTTC

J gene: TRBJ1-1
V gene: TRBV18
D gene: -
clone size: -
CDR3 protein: CASSPPGNTEAFF
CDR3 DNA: TGTGCCAGCTCACCACCGGGGAACACTGAAGCTTTCTTT

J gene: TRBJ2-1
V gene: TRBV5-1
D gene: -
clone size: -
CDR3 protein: CASSLGEETQFF
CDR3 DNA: TGCGCCAGCAGCTTGGGTGAAGAGACCCAGTTCTTC

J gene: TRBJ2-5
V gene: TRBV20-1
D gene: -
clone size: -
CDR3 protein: CSARDGGETQYF
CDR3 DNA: TGCAGTGCTAGAGATGGGGGGGAGACCCAGTACTTC

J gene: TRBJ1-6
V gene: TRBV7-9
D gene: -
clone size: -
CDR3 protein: CASSLADTLHF
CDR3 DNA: TGTGCCAGCAGCTTAGCGGACACCCTCCACTTT

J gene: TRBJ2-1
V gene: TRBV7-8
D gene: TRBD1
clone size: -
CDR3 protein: CASSFLGQTYNEQFF
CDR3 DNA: TGTGCCAGCAGCTTTTTGGGACAGACATACAATGAGCAGTTCTTC

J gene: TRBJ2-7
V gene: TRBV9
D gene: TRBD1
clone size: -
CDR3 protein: CASSDRQGSHEQYF
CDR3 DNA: TGTGCCAGCAGCGACCGACAGGGGTCCCACGAGCAGTACTTC

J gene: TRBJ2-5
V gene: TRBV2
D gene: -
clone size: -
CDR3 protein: CASSASAGQETQYF
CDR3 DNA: TGTGCCAGCAGTGCGTCGGCAGGTCAAGAGACCCAGTACTTC

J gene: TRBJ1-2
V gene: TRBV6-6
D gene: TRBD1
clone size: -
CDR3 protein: CASSGDSSYGYTF
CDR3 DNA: TGTGCCAGCAGCGGGGACAGTTCCTATGGCTACACCTTC

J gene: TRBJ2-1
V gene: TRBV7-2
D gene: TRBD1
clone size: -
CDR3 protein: CASTTGQGEQFF
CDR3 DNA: TGTGCCAGCACCACCGGACAGGGTGAGCAGTTCTTC

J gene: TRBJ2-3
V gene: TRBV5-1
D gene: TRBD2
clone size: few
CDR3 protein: CASSLRLAGITDTQYF
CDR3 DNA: TGCGCCAGCAGCTTGCGACTAGCGGGGATCACAGATACGCAGTATTTT

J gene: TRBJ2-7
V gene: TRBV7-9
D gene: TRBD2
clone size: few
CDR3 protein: CASSYTKREGRVDEQYF
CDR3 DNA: TGTGCCAGCAGCTATACAAAGCGGGAGGGCCGGGTCGACGAGCAGTACTTC

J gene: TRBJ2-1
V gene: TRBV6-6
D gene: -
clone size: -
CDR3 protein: CASRSYSDYYNEQFF
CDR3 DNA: TGTGCCAGCAGGTCCTACAGTGATTACTACAATGAGCAGTTCTTC

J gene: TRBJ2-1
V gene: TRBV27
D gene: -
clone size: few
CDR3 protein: CASSLSRGTANEQFF
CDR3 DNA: TGTGCCAGCAGCCTCTCCAGGGGCACAGCGAATGAGCAGTTCTTC

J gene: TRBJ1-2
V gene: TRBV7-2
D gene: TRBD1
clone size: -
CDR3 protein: CASSIGGLGYGYTF
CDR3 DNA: TGTGCCAGCAGCATAGGGGGCCTCGGCTATGGCTACACCTTC

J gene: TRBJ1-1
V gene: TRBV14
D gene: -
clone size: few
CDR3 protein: CASSQLNSGAWGTEAFF
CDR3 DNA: TGTGCCAGCAGCCAGCTAAACTCAGGGGCCTGGGGCACTGAAGCTTTCTTT

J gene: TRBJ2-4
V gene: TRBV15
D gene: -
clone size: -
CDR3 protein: CATSNEEGNIQYF
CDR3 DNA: TGTGCCACCAGCAACGAGGAGGGAAACATTCAGTACTTC

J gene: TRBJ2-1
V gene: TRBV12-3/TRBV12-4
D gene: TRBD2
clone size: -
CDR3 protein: CASSFGLAGINVRRFF
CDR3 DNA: TGTGCCAGCAGTTTTGGGCTAGCGGGGATTAATGTCAGGCGGTTCTTC

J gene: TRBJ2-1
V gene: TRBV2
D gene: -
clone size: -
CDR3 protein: CASTESPGAHNEQFF
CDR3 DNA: TGTGCCAGCACCGAAAGTCCAGGCGCGCACAATGAGCAGTTCTTC

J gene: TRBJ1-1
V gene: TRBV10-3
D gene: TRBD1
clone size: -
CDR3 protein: CAISESGTGKGAEAFF
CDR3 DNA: TGTGCCATCAGTGAGTCGGGGACAGGAAAGGGGGCGGAAGCTTTCTTT

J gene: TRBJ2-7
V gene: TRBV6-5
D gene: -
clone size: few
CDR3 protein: CASSPMRGAYEQYF
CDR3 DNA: TGTGCCAGCAGTCCGATGAGGGGAGCCTACGAGCAGTACTTC

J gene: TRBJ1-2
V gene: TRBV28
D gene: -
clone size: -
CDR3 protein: CASSLLGGDGNYGYTF
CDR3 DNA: TGTGCCAGCAGTTTATTGGGGGGGGATGGTAACTATGGCTACACCTTC

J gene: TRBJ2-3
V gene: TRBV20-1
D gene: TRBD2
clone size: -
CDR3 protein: CSANMIAGGGTDTQYF
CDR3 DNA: TGCAGTGCAAATATGATAGCGGGCGGCGGCACAGATACGCAGTATTTT